Listed below are T cell receptor beta chains from one sample, sequenced in a study of regulatory T cells in long-lasting Graves disease. TCRdb called the multiplex PCR reads again in MiXCR, with one record for every CDR3 protein. The table shows more than 300,000 distinct CDR3 sequences, with about 20% occurring only once. Material: peripheral blood mononuclear cells (PBMCs), obtained when the disease was refractory, from a patient treated with antithyroid drugs. The receptors originated from a female donor with Graves disease. Each CDR3 is given with its conserved first and last residue. A D gene is named only where the DNA matches it firmly. Rows may omit the clone size; those that give it use once, few, many or a size class.

CDR3 DNA | CDR3 protein | V gene | D gene | J gene | CDR3 length | clone size
TGTGCCAGCAGCGTAGGACAGGGGGCGTCCTACGAGCAGTACTTC | CASSVGQGASYEQYF | TRBV9 | TRBD1 | TRBJ2-7 | 15 | -
TGTGCCAGCTCAACGACTAGTTCCTACACCGGGGAGCTGTTTTTT | CASSTTSSYTGELFF | TRBV18 | - | TRBJ2-2 | 15 | -
TGTGCCAGCTCACCACGATCCGCGGAAGCCCAGTACTTC | CASSPRSAEAQYF | TRBV18 | - | TRBJ2-5 | 13 | many
TGCGCCAGCAGCCAAGGGAACCTAGAGACCCAGTACTTC | CASSQGNLETQYF | TRBV4-1 | - | TRBJ2-5 | 13 | -
TGTGCCAGCAGCCCCCGATCGGCGTGGGATACGCAGTATTTT | CASSPRSAWDTQYF | TRBV7-2 | - | TRBJ2-3 | 14 | -
TGTGCCATCAGTGAGGATTTGGCCAAGCAGTACTTC | CAISEDLAKQYF | TRBV10-3 | - | TRBJ2-7 | 12 | -
TGCGCCAGCAGCCAATCTAGCGGGAGGGCCTACGAGCAGTACTTC | CASSQSSGRAYEQYF | TRBV4-1 | TRBD2 | TRBJ2-7 | 15 | -
TGTGCCAGGGATTCCGGGACTAGCGCGGGGGTACAAGAGACCCAGTACTTC | CARDSGTSAGVQETQYF | TRBV7-2 | TRBD2 | TRBJ2-5 | 17 | many
TGTGCCAGCAGCTTGGGCTCAACAGGGGCAACTGAAAAACTGTTTTTT | CASSLGSTGATEKLFF | TRBV7-2 | TRBD1 | TRBJ1-4 | 16 | many
TGCAGTGCTATTCTGGGTCCTGCTTTTGGCTACACCTTC | CSAILGPAFGYTF | TRBV20-1 | - | TRBJ1-2 | 13 | -
TGTGCCTGGACGGACGGTCTGGCGACCGCGTCCAATCAGCCCCAGCATTTT | CAWTDGLATASNQPQHF | TRBV30 | - | TRBJ1-5 | 17 | many
TGCAGTGCTAGAGGGGGGGGAGGAATAAGCTCCTATAATTCACCCCTCCACTTT | CSARGGGGISSYNSPLHF | TRBV20-1 | - | TRBJ1-6 | 18 | -
TGTGCCAGCAGCTTAGTGCTAGGGGGGCAGGCTGAAGCTTTCTTT | CASSLVLGGQAEAFF | TRBV11-2 | - | TRBJ1-1 | 15 | -
TGTGCCTGGAGGGTACGGACAGATTATAGCAATCAGCCCCAGCATTTT | CAWRVRTDYSNQPQHF | TRBV30 | - | TRBJ1-5 | 16 | -
TGTGCCAGCAGCCAAGATCGAACAGGGGGCACTGGGGCCAACGTCCTGACTTTC | CASSQDRTGGTGANVLTF | TRBV3-1 | TRBD1 | TRBJ2-6 | 18 | many
TGTGCCAGCAGCCGGACTTTTTCCTCCTACAATGAGCAGTTCTTC | CASSRTFSSYNEQFF | TRBV7-9 | - | TRBJ2-1 | 15 | few
TGTGCCAGCAGTTTTAGCGGGGGGGTCGAGCAGTACTTC | CASSFSGGVEQYF | TRBV7-2 | TRBD2 | TRBJ2-7 | 13 | many
TGTGCCAGCAGCAGCTACAGGGCAGGTCAGCCCCAGCATTTT | CASSSYRAGQPQHF | TRBV6-1 | - | TRBJ1-5 | 14 | many
TGTGCCAGCAGTTTATCCAGCGGGAGGGCCTACGAGCAGTACTTC | CASSLSSGRAYEQYF | TRBV7-3 | TRBD2 | TRBJ2-7 | 15 | many
TGTGCCAGCAGTCCGGGACCCGGGTGGGCCGGGGCCAACGTCCTGACTTTC | CASSPGPGWAGANVLTF | TRBV13 | - | TRBJ2-6 | 17 | few
TGTGCCTGGAGTGTCAGGGGTGCTCAGACCCAGTACTTC | CAWSVRGAQTQYF | TRBV30 | - | TRBJ2-5 | 13 | many
TGTGCCAGCAGCCCCGGACGGCTGTATGGCTACACCTTC | CASSPGRLYGYTF | TRBV7-2 | - | TRBJ1-2 | 13 | many
TGTGCCAGTAGTATAGGGGCTACAGGACTCTATGGCTACACCTTC | CASSIGATGLYGYTF | TRBV19 | - | TRBJ1-2 | 15 | many
TGCGCCAGCAGTGAAACTCAGGGGGCAGGAGAAAAACTGTTTTTT | CASSETQGAGEKLFF | TRBV10-2 | TRBD1 | TRBJ1-4 | 15 | -
TGCAGTGCACTTACAGGGGCCTCCAACTATGGCTACACCTTC | CSALTGASNYGYTF | TRBV20-1 | TRBD1 | TRBJ1-2 | 14 | few
TGTGCCAGCAGTTTTAATTTGGGGGACAGCTCCTACGAGCAGTACTTC | CASSFNLGDSSYEQYF | TRBV28 | TRBD1 | TRBJ2-7 | 16 | many